Following are 24 T cell receptor beta chains from one sample sequenced in a study of blood T cell repertoires in COVID-19. Some clones are missing from TCRdb's copy, which holds only in-frame ones; the method was immunoSEQ multiplex PCR. In the table there are fewer than 600,000 clones, more than 75% of which are singletons. Sequenced sample: PBMCs or T cells enriched from blood (not recorded which). These TCRs come from a woman aged 40 to 50 who had recovered from COVID-19.

The chain recombines TRBV29-1 with TRBJ1-3, with TRBD1 matching over 7 bases. Germline CDR1 is SQVTM and CDR2 is ANQGSEA. The trim removed 4 bases at V and 2 bases at J, leaving 5 bases unmatched. This CDR3 contains 14 residues. CDR3 bases: TGCAGCGTTGTTCCCAGGGGGGCTGGAAACACCATATATTTT. Encoded protein: CSVVPRGAGNTIYF.

This sequence joins TRBV6-1 and TRBJ2-7, with D possibly TRBD2 on 5 matching bases. CDR1 is MNHNS, CDR2 SASEGT, per germline. CDR3 size: 15 residues. Between the trimmed V and J ends, which lost 2 bases and 5 bases, there was a span of 16 bases. CDR3: CASSESPGGPNEQYF. In nucleotides, the CDR3 is TGTGCCAGCAGTGAATCACCAGGCGGGCCGAACGAGCAGTACTTC.

The J gene is TRBJ2-2, the V gene TRBV4-3; perhaps TRBD2 as D (6 bases). CDR1 LGHNA and CDR2 YSLEER come from the germline V gene. Trimming removed 1 base at V and 0 bases at J, with 9 bases between. The CDR3 has 16 residues. DNA for the CDR3: TGCGCCAGCAGCCAAGGTAGCGGAGCGAACACCGGGGAGCTGTTTTTT. Encoded protein: CASSQGSGANTGELFF.

The CDR3 DNA reads TGTGCCAGCAGCCCTCTAGCGGGAGCCCAAGAGACCCAGTACTTC. This encodes CASSPLAGAQETQYF. The chain has TRBV11-2 and TRBJ2-5, with 10 bases matching TRBD2. CDR1 SGHAT and CDR2 FQNNGV come from the germline V gene. V trimming: 5 bases; J trimming: 1 base; junction bases outside the gene matches: 4. The CDR3 is 15 residues long.

This clone came up once. This rearrangement joins TRBV7-2 to TRBJ2-5; 12 bases are shared with TRBD2. Germline values: CDR1 SGHTA, CDR2 FQGNSA. The CDR3 is 16 amino acids. Trimming at V came to 4 bases and at J to 5 bases, leaving 8 bases not matched to a gene. The CDR3 DNA is TGTGCCAGCAGCTCGCTAGCGGGAGGGCCTAGGGAGACCCAGTACTTC. Residues: CASSSLAGGPRETQYF.

In its sample, this clone was seen a few times. The rearrangement links TRBV7-9 to TRBJ2-1; the D is unclear. The germline gives CDR1 SEHNR, CDR2 FQNEAQ (reference sequence). The CDR3 has 10 residues. V shed 5 bases and J shed 10 bases, with 6 bases lying between them. CDR3 amino acids: CASSILEQFF. DNA for the CDR3: TGTGCCAGCAGCATCTTGGAGCAGTTCTTC.

This chain links TRBV14 with TRBJ2-2; 9 bases are shared with TRBD1. CDR1 is SGHDN, CDR2 FVKESK, per germline. There are 15 residues in the CDR3. V dropped 2 bases and J dropped 7; count of bases not matched to a gene: 5. In DNA form, the CDR3 reads TGTGCCAGCAGCCAAAACAGGGGGCGCGGCGGGGAGCTGTTTTTT. It encodes CASSQNRGRGGELFF.

This clone was seen once. This chain links TRBV7-8 with TRBJ1-5; D may be TRBD1 (6 bases). The CDR3 loop spans 12 amino acids. The germline V and J ends were trimmed by 5 bases and 9 bases, with 11 bases remaining between them. CDR1 is SGHVS, CDR2 FQNEAQ, per germline. The DNA for the CDR3 is TGTGCCAGCAGCCCCGTAGGGGGGCCCCAGCATTTT. This encodes CASSPVGGPQHF. The entire variable domain, with the rest obtained from reference TRBV7-8 and TRBJ1-5, is as follows: GAGVSQSPRYKVAKRGQDVALRCDPISGHVSLFWYQQALGQGPEFLTYFQNEAQLDKSGLPSDRFFAERPEGSVSTLKIQRTQQEDSAVYLCASSPVGGPQHFGDGTRLSIL.

This sequence joins TRBV4-1 and TRBJ1-5, with D perhaps matching TRBD1 (6 bases). Per the germline V gene, CDR1 is MGHRA and CDR2 is YSYEKL. Trimming took off 0 bases at V and 1 base at J, with 16 bases between the two ends. The CDR3 extends over 18 amino acids. CDR3 amino acids: CASSQEGRGLRSNQPQHF. The CDR3 DNA follows: TGCGCCAGCAGCCAAGAGGGGCGGGGGCTAAGGAGCAATCAGCCCCAGCATTTT.

This clone was seen once. The J gene is TRBJ2-1, the V gene TRBV4-1, with 12 bases matching TRBD2. V shed 4 bases and J 9 bases; nucleotides not matched to a gene: 16. This CDR3 has 18 residues. Germline loops: CDR1 MGHRA, CDR2 YSYEKL. The CDR3 protein is CASSLLIPTSGSSSEQFF. Written as DNA, the CDR3 is TGCGCCAGCAGCCTACTTATACCGACTAGCGGGAGTAGTAGTGAGCAGTTCTTC.

This chain uses TRBV27 with TRBJ1-1; TRBD1 might be the D (5 bases). Looked up from germline, CDR1 is MNHEY and CDR2 is SMNVEV (reference sequence). Between the trimmed V and J ends, which lost 0 bases and 3 bases, there was a span of 14 bases. CDR3 length equals 16 residues. The CDR3 region is CASSLSGGRVDTEAFF. The CDR3 DNA follows: TGTGCCAGCAGTTTATCAGGTGGCAGGGTGGACACTGAAGCTTTCTTT.

The rearrangement uses TRBV24-1 and TRBJ1-6; D is unclear. V lost 2 bases to trimming and J lost 7 bases, with 5 bases between them. The CDR3 length is 13 residues. The germline CDR1 and CDR2 sequences are KGHDR and SFDVKD. CDR3 loop: CATSDSTNSPLHF. For the CDR3, the DNA is TGTGCCACCAGTGATTCTACCAATTCACCCCTCCACTTT.

The chain has TRBV19 and TRBJ1-3; tentative D call: TRBD1 (5 bases). The CDR3 runs 16 residues. V lost 5 bases and J 1 base, leaving 15 bases between the germline ends. Germline V CDR1 and CDR2: LNHDA, SQIVND (reference sequence). CDR3 protein: CASSFGGGLSGNTIYF. The CDR3 DNA reads as TGTGCCAGTAGTTTCGGGGGAGGCCTATCTGGAAACACCATATATTTT.

This clone was seen a single time. The chain employs TRBV15 and TRBJ1-1; 7 bases align to TRBD1. This CDR3 comprises 16 residues. CDR1 and CDR2 from the germline V gene are LNHNV and YYDKDF (reference sequence). V lost 7 bases to trimming and J lost 0 bases; unmatched junction nucleotides: 11. The CDR3 bases are TGTGCCACCACCATAAAAATACAGGGGATGAACACTGAAGCTTTCTTT. Protein product: CATTIKIQGMNTEAFF.

This CDR3 is CASSFGTSGEQYF. In DNA, the CDR3 is TGTGCCAGCAGTTTCGGGACTAGCGGCGAGCAGTACTTC. The genes are TRBV27 and TRBJ2-7; 11 nucleotides line up with TRBD2. The germline CDR1 and CDR2 sequences are MNHEY and SMNVEV (reference sequence). The J segment lost 6 bases and the V segment lost 3 bases, leaving 1 base of the junction unmatched. The CDR3 runs to 13 residues.

V is TRBV29-1 and J is TRBJ2-7, with 7 bases fitting TRBD1. This CDR3 is built from 11 residues. V shed 8 bases and J 6 bases; nucleotides not matched to a gene: 7. Germline CDR1 reads SQVTM; CDR2 reads ANQGSEA. The CDR3 loop is CSYRQGTEQYF. As DNA, the CDR3 is TGCAGCTACCGACAGGGCACCGAGCAGTACTTC.

The rearrangement links TRBV7-2 to TRBJ2-2, with D possibly matching TRBD1 (6 bases). Between the trimmed V and J ends, which lost 4 bases and 1 base, there was a span of 10 bases. Germline lookup yields CDR1 SGHTA and CDR2 FQGNSA. This CDR3 is built from 15 residues. For the CDR3, the DNA is TGTGCCAGCAGCTCCCAGGGACAGAACACCGGGGAGCTGTTTTTT. It specifies CASSSQGQNTGELFF.

J is TRBJ2-5 and V is TRBV9; TRBD1 matches at 8 bases. The CDR3 loop spans 16 amino acids. The V segment lost 1 base and the J segment 2 bases; nucleotides outside the gene matches: 7. CDR1 is SGDLS and CDR2 is YYNGEE in the germline V gene. CDR3 sequence (DNA): TGTGCCAGCAGCGTAAGCGGTTGGACAGGGCAAGAGACCCAGTACTTC. Translated: CASSVSGWTGQETQYF.

The J gene is TRBJ2-3, the V gene TRBV6-2 or TRBV6-3, with a weak D call TRBD2 (5 bases). Trimming pared 4 bases from V and 9 bases from J, leaving 20 bases between. Looked up from germline, CDR1 is MNHEY and CDR2 is SVGEGT. The CDR3 loop spans 15 amino acids. This CDR3 reads CASSFAEVKRSTQYF. The CDR3 DNA reads as TGTGCCAGCAGTTTCGCGGAGGTCAAGAGATCCACGCAGTATTTT.

This chain uses TRBV6-5 with TRBJ2-1, with a weak D call TRBD1 (5 bases). The CDR3 length is 15 residues. Per germline, CDR1 MNHEY and CDR2 SVGAGI. Trimming left V 8 bases short and J 4 bases short, with 18 bases between. The CDR3 DNA reads as TGTGCCAGCTCCTCCGCAAGTCCAGGGTACAATGAGCAGTTCTTC. Protein sequence: CASSSASPGYNEQFF.

The rearrangement joins TRBV5-1 to TRBJ2-7, with 14 bases matching TRBD2. This CDR3 spans 16 amino acids. The V gene end was trimmed by 3 bases and the J gene end by 5 bases; junction bases not matched to a gene: 7. Germline V gives CDR1 SGHRS, CDR2 YFSETQ. The chain's CDR3 is CASSSAGTSGSNEQYF. In DNA form, the CDR3 reads TGCGCCAGCAGCTCCGCCGGGACTAGCGGGAGCAACGAGCAGTACTTC.

The genes are TRBV24-1 and TRBJ1-1, with D unresolved. CDR1 and CDR2 (germline): KGHDR, SFDVKD. V dropped 3 bases and J dropped 2 bases, with 6 bases sitting between them. This CDR3 spans 13 amino acids. The CDR3 protein is CATSDGPNTEAFF. In DNA form, the CDR3 reads TGTGCCACCAGTGATGGGCCCAACACTGAAGCTTTCTTT.

The chain employs TRBV5-1 and TRBJ2-3; 12 bases are a match to TRBD2. The V and J ends lost 4 bases and 2 bases, in that order; junction bases with no gene match: 14. CDR3 length equals 19 residues. Looked up from germline, CDR1 is SGHRS and CDR2 is YFSETQ. Written as DNA, the CDR3 is TGCGCCAGCAGCGGGCGACTAGCGGGAGCCCGATGGGACACAGATACGCAGTATTTT. Protein product: CASSGRLAGARWDTDTQYF.

V is TRBV24-1 and J is TRBJ1-2, with 10 bases fitting TRBD1. V was pared by 4 bases and J by 8 bases, with 9 bases of the junction left unmatched. The CDR3 is 15 residues long. Germline lookup yields CDR1 KGHDR and CDR2 SFDVKD. The CDR3 loop reads CATSDTGTGVKGYTF. CDR3 sequence (DNA): TGTGCCACCAGTGACACCGGGACAGGGGTGAAGGGCTACACCTTC.